This T cell receptor (beta chain) was identified during a study of CD8 T cells in ankylosing spondylitis. Notes on the study in general: Some of these motif variants have turned up before, in reports on reactive arthritis synovial fluid and blood. Reportedly, significant enrichment of disease-linked clones occurred in matched ankylosing spondylitis synovial fluid.

The CDR3 covers 15 residues. Germline V gives CDR1 LNHDA, CDR2 SQIVND (reference sequence). After removal of 5 bases from V and 7 bases from J, the junction contained 7 bases not matched to a gene. Library preparation for TCR beta used quantitative 5'-RACE with molecular barcodes. One entry per CDR3 protein, called by TCRdb with MiXCR from the 5' RACE reads. The repertoire consists of 100,000 to 150,000 distinct CDR3 sequences, with approximately 9.9% occurring once and the leading ten covering more than 3%. This clonotype was seen repeatedly, ten times or more. Its antigen is unknown. This TCR was sampled from a male donor with ankylosing spondylitis or in good health (not recorded which). Material for sequencing was blood, either unsorted or a sorted T cell fraction (not recorded which). V is TRBV19 and J is TRBJ2-1, with 11 bases lining up with TRBD2. The CDR3 spells CASSRGLAGLNEQFF. CDR3 in DNA: TGTGCCAGTAGTCGAGGACTAGCGGGCTTAAATGAGCAGTTCTTC.